This T cell receptor beta chain was found in a study of T cell responses to AZD1222 COVID-19 vaccine. CDR1 and CDR2 from the germline V gene are SGHAT and FQNNGV. This CDR3 contains 12 residues. Deletions cut 5 bases from V and 12 bases from J, with 14 bases between. Libraries were prepared by immunoSEQ multiplex PCR; TCRdb keeps only in-frame clonotypes and omits some of them. This sample has 100,000 to 150,000 clones; 85% to 90% occur once, and the top ten carry approximately 20%. The source was peripheral blood, collected on day 0 of AZD1222 vaccination. This TCR derives from an adult in good health. The V gene is TRBV11-2, the J gene TRBJ2-1; D gene unclear. The DNA of the CDR3 is TGTGCCAGCAGCCCCGACCCTGCGCGGCAGTTCTTC. This codes for CASSPDPARQFF.